Sequencing of this TCR beta chain was carried out in a study of a mutant IDH1 vaccine in newly diagnosed glioma. Study in general: Following radiotherapy alone, or alongside temozolomide cycles, vaccination was started after an interval of 4-6 weeks.

With regard to this clone: Its antigen is not known.

Profiled with immunoSEQ multiplex PCR; TCRdb holds only in-frame clones, not every one. Among roughly 39,000 clones, more than 75% were seen once, and the ten largest hold over 4.5%. The time point here: week 5, during vaccination. What each vaccine dose contained was 300 ug of mutant IDH1 20-mer peptide, accompanied by topical imiquimod. General observations from the study: Altogether, 85% to 95% of patients exhibited vaccine-induced immune responses.

Germline CDR1 and CDR2: LNHNV and YYDKDF (reference sequence). Trimming removed 5 bases from V and 4 bases from J; junction bases left unmatched: 8. The CDR3 runs 15 residues. The chain combines TRBV15 with TRBJ2-1; TRBD1 aligns across 7 bases. This specimen was PBMCs, taken from a glioma patient whose treatment included an IDH1 peptide vaccine. This clonotype was sampled from a man aged 35 to 55 with glioma. This CDR3 reads CATSGRDRVYNEQFF. The DNA for the CDR3 is TGTGCCACCAGCGGACGGGACAGAGTATACAATGAGCAGTTCTTC.